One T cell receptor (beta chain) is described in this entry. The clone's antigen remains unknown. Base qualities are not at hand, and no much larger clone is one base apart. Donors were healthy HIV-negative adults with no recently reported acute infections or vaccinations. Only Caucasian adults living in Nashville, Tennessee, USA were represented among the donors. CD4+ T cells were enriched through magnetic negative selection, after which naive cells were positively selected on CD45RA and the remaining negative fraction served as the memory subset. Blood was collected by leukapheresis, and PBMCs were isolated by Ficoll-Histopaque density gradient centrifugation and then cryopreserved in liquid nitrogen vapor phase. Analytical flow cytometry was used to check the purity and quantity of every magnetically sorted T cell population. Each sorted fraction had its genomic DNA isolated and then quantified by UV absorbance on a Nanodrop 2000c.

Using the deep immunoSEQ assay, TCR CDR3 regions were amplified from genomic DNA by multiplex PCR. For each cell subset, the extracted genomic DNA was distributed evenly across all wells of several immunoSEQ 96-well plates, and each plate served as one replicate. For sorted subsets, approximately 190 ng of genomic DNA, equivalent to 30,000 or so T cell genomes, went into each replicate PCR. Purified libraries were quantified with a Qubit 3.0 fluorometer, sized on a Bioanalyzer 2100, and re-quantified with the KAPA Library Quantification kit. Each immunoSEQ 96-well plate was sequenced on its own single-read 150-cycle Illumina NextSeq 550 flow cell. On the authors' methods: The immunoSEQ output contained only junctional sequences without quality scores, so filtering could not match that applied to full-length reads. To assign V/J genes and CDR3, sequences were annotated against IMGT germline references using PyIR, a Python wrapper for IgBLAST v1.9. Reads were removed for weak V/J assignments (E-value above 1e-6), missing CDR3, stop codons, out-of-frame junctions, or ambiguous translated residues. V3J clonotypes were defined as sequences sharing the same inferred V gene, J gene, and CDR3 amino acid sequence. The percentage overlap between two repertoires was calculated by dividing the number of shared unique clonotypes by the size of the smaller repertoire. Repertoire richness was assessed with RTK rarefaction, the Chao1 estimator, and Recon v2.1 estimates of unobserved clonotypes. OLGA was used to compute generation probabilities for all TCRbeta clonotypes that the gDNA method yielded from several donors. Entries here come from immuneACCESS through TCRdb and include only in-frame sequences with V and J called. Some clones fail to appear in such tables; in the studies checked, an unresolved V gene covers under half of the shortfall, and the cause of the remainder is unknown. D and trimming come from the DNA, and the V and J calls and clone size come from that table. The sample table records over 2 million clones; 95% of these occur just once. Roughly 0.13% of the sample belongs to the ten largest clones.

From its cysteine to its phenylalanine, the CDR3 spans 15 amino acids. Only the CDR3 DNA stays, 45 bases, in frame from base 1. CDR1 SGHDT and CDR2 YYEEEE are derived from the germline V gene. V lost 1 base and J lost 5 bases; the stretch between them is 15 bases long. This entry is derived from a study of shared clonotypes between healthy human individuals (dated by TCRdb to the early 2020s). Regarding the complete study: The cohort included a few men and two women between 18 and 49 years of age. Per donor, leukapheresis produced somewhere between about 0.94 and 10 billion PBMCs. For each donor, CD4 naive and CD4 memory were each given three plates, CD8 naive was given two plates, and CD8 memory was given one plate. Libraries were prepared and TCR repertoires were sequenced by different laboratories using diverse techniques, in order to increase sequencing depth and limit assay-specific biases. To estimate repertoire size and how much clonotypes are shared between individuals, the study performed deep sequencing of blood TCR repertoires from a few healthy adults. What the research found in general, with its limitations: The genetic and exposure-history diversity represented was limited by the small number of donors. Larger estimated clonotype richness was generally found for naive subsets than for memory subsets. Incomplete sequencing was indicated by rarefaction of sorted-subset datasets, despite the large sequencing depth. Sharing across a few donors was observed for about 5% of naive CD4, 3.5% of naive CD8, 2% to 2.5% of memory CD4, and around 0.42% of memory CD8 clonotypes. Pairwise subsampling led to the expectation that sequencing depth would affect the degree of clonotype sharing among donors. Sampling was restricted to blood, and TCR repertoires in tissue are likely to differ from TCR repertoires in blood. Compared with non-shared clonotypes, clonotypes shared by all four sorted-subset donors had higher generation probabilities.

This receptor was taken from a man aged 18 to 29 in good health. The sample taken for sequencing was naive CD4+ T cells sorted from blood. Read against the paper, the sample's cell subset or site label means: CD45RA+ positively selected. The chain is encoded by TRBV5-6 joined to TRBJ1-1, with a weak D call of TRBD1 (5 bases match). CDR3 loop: CASSLRGIRGTEAFF. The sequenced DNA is TGTGCCAGCAGCTTGAGGGGAATCCGAGGAACTGAAGCTTTCTTT.